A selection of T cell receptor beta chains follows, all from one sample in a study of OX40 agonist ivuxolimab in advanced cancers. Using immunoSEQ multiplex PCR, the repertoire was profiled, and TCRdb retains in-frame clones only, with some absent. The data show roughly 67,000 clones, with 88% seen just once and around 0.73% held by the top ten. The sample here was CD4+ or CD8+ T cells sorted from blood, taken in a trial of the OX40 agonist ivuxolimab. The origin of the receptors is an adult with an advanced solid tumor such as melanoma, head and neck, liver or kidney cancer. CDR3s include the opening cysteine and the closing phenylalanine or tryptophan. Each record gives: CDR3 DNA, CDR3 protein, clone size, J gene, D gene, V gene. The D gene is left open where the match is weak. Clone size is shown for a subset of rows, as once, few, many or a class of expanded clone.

cdr3_nt: TGTGCCAGCTCACCACCGTCCGGGAGCTCCTACGAGCAGTACTTC
cdr3_aa: CASSPPSGSSYEQYF
clone_size: .
j_call: TRBJ2-7
d_call: .
v_call: TRBV18

cdr3_nt: TGTGCCAGCAGCTTAGCGGGAAGGGGCCACGAGCAGTACTTC
cdr3_aa: CASSLAGRGHEQYF
clone_size: once
j_call: TRBJ2-7
d_call: .
v_call: TRBV11-2

cdr3_nt: TGTGCCACCACAGGGTTCTCTGGAAACACCATATATTTT
cdr3_aa: CATTGFSGNTIYF
clone_size: .
j_call: TRBJ1-3
d_call: .
v_call: TRBV6-6

cdr3_nt: TGTGCAACAGAAAACTATGGCTACACCTTC
cdr3_aa: CATENYGYTF
clone_size: .
j_call: TRBJ1-2
d_call: .
v_call: TRBV6-5

cdr3_nt: TGTGCCAGCAGCCCCGAGGACAGGCGGGCCTATGGCTACACCTTC
cdr3_aa: CASSPEDRRAYGYTF
clone_size: .
j_call: TRBJ1-2
d_call: TRBD1
v_call: TRBV11-1

cdr3_nt: TGTGCCAGTAGGCACAGGGAAACTAATTCACCCCTCCACTTT
cdr3_aa: CASRHRETNSPLHF
clone_size: .
j_call: TRBJ1-6
d_call: .
v_call: TRBV19

cdr3_nt: TGTGCCAGCAGCACCCGAAGGGAGGAGAGTGGCTACACCTTC
cdr3_aa: CASSTRREESGYTF
clone_size: .
j_call: TRBJ1-2
d_call: .
v_call: TRBV9

cdr3_nt: TGTGCCAGCAGCCCGGGATCCAATGAGCAGTTCTTC
cdr3_aa: CASSPGSNEQFF
clone_size: .
j_call: TRBJ2-1
d_call: .
v_call: TRBV7-9

cdr3_nt: TGCAGTGCCAGTGACGGTCCTAATTTTTTT
cdr3_aa: CSASDGPNFF
clone_size: .
j_call: TRBJ1-4
d_call: .
v_call: TRBV20-1

cdr3_nt: TGTGCCAGCAGCCTCAGGGAGTACCAAGAGACCCAGTACTTC
cdr3_aa: CASSLREYQETQYF
clone_size: .
j_call: TRBJ2-5
d_call: .
v_call: TRBV5-4

cdr3_nt: TGCGCCAGCAGCCAGGGACCCGGAGCCAAAAACATTCAGTACTTC
cdr3_aa: CASSQGPGAKNIQYF
clone_size: .
j_call: TRBJ2-4
d_call: .
v_call: TRBV5-1

cdr3_nt: TGTGCCAGCAGCCCGGGACTAGCGGGACTTTACAATGAGCAGTTCTTC
cdr3_aa: CASSPGLAGLYNEQFF
clone_size: .
j_call: TRBJ2-1
d_call: TRBD2
v_call: TRBV28

cdr3_nt: TGTGCTAGCAGCCCAGACACAGGGGTCAATGAGCAGTTCTTC
cdr3_aa: CASSPDTGVNEQFF
clone_size: .
j_call: TRBJ2-1
d_call: TRBD1
v_call: TRBV7-7

cdr3_nt: TGTGCCAGCAGCCTTGGGCCCACCGGGGAGCTGTTTTTT
cdr3_aa: CASSLGPTGELFF
clone_size: .
j_call: TRBJ2-2
d_call: .
v_call: TRBV7-3

cdr3_nt: TGTGCCAGCAGCTTACAAGCGGGGGGCAGATATAAGACCAATGAGCAGTTCTTC
cdr3_aa: CASSLQAGGRYKTNEQFF
clone_size: .
j_call: TRBJ2-1
d_call: TRBD2
v_call: TRBV7-3

cdr3_nt: TGTGCCAGCAGTCGACAGGGTTTTAGCAATCAGCCCCAGCATTTT
cdr3_aa: CASSRQGFSNQPQHF
clone_size: .
j_call: TRBJ1-5
d_call: TRBD1
v_call: TRBV2

cdr3_nt: TGTGCCACCACCGCGGGGTCCTACGAGCAGTACTTC
cdr3_aa: CATTAGSYEQYF
clone_size: .
j_call: TRBJ2-7
d_call: .
v_call: TRBV28

cdr3_nt: TGTGCCAGCAGTTACTCGGGCGAGACCCAGTACTTC
cdr3_aa: CASSYSGETQYF
clone_size: .
j_call: TRBJ2-5
d_call: .
v_call: TRBV6-5

cdr3_nt: TGTGCCAGCAGCTTTGAGCGAGAGCAGTTCTTC
cdr3_aa: CASSFEREQFF
clone_size: .
j_call: TRBJ2-1
d_call: .
v_call: TRBV13

cdr3_nt: TGCAGCGTTGAAGATCGCGGGAAAAGGGATACGCAGTATTTT
cdr3_aa: CSVEDRGKRDTQYF
clone_size: once
j_call: TRBJ2-3
d_call: .
v_call: TRBV29-1

cdr3_nt: TGCGCCAGCAGCGATGGCCCCTCCTACGAGCAGTACTTC
cdr3_aa: CASSDGPSYEQYF
clone_size: few
j_call: TRBJ2-7
d_call: .
v_call: TRBV5-1

cdr3_nt: TGTGCCTGGAGTCCGAAGAACAGGGGGGTGGGTAATTCACCCCTCCACTTT
cdr3_aa: CAWSPKNRGVGNSPLHF
clone_size: .
j_call: TRBJ1-6
d_call: TRBD1
v_call: TRBV30

cdr3_nt: TGTGCCAGCAGCCCTAGCTCCTACAATGAGCAGTTCTTC
cdr3_aa: CASSPSSYNEQFF
clone_size: .
j_call: TRBJ2-1
d_call: .
v_call: TRBV9